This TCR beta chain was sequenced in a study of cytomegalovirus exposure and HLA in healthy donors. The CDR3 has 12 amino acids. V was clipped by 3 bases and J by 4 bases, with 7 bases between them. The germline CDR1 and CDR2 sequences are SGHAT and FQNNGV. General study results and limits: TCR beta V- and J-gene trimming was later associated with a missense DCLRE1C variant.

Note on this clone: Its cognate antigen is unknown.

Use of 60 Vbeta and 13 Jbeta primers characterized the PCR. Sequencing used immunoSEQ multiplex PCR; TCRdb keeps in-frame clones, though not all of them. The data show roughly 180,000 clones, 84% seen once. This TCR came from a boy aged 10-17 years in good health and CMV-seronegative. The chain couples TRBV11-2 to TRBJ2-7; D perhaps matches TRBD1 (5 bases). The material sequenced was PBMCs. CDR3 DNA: TGTGCCAGCAGCTTGAGACAGTACGAGCAGTACTTC. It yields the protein CASSLRQYEQYF. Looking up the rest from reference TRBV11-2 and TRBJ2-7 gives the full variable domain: EAGVAQSPRYKIIEKRQSVAFWCNPISGHATLYWYQQILGQGPKLLIQFQNNGVVDDSQLPKDRFSAERLKGVDSTLKIQPAKLEDSAVYLCASSLRQYEQYFGPGTRLTVT.